The 3 T cell receptor beta chains below all came from one sample that was sequenced in a study of blood T cell repertoires in COVID-19. Libraries were prepared by immunoSEQ multiplex PCR; TCRdb keeps only in-frame clonotypes and omits some of them. The sample has about 270,000 clones; around nine tenths are singletons. Sequenced: peripheral blood. The receptors come from a man in his forties with active or convalescent COVID-19.

The chain has TRBV28 and TRBJ1-1; D perhaps matches TRBD1 (6 bases). Deletions cut 7 bases from V and 4 bases from J, with 19 bases between. The CDR3 spans 15 residues. The germline gives CDR1 MDHEN, CDR2 SYDVKM. The CDR3 loop reads CASTRAQGRATEAFF. In nucleotides, the CDR3 is TGTGCCAGCACCCGTGCTCAGGGGAGGGCCACTGAAGCTTTCTTT.

This clone was detected only a few times. This chain connects TRBV5-6 to TRBJ2-7; possible D gene TRBD1, 6 bases. Germline V lookup: CDR1 SGHDT, CDR2 YYEEEE. Trimming left V 3 bases short and J 2 bases short, with 12 bases between. The CDR3 spans 14 residues. Written as DNA, the CDR3 is TGTGCCAGCAGCTCCATACAGGGCACCTACGAGCAGTACTTC. Amino acids: CASSSIQGTYEQYF.

This rearrangement joins TRBV28 to TRBJ1-3; TRBD1 matches at 7 bases. J was trimmed by 1 base and V by 6 bases; bases with no gene match: 6. The CDR3 is made up of 15 amino acids. The germline V gene has CDR1 MDHEN and CDR2 SYDVKM. The chain's CDR3 is CASSLTQGSGNTIYF. The CDR3 bases are TGTGCCAGCAGCCTAACACAGGGGTCTGGAAACACCATATATTTT.